The 25 T cell receptor beta chains in this list originate from one sample, sequenced in a study of T cell responses to AZD1222 COVID-19 vaccine. Profiling relied on immunoSEQ multiplex PCR, and the TCRdb table lists in-frame clones only, not all of them. This sample has 250,000 to 300,000 clones, with 90% to 95% found just once. Here the sequenced sample was peripheral blood, taken 28 days after the second AZD1222 dose. The origin of the receptors is an adult who received the AZD1222 COVID-19 vaccine.

The V call is TRBV28, the J call TRBJ2-3; 7 bases align to TRBD1. The CDR3 length is 14 residues. The V and J ends lost 3 bases and 6 bases, in that order; junction bases with no gene match: 6. Germline V lookup: CDR1 MDHEN, CDR2 SYDVKM. CDR3 sequence: CASSLGAGGDTQYF. CDR3 DNA sequence: TGTGCCAGCAGTTTGGGGGCAGGGGGTGATACGCAGTATTTT.

The chain carries TRBV28 and TRBJ1-6, with D possibly TRBD1 on 6 matching bases. This CDR3 contains 15 residues. V was clipped by 2 bases and J by 5 bases, with 10 bases between them. Per the germline V gene, CDR1 is MDHEN and CDR2 is SYDVKM. CDR3 amino acids: CASSLGTTNNSPLHF. CDR3 nucleotide sequence: TGTGCCAGCAGTTTAGGGACAACAAATAATTCACCCCTCCACTTT. The whole variable domain, filled in from reference TRBV28 and TRBJ1-6, reads DVKVTQSSRYLVKRTGEKVFLECVQDMDHENMFWYRQDPGLGLRLIYFSYDVKMKEKGDIPEGYSVSREKKERFSLILESASTNQTSMYLCASSLGTTNNSPLHFGNGTRLTVT.

In nucleotides, the CDR3 is TGTGCCAGCAGTGAGTTAGGGGGCGCAGGAGATACGCAGTATTTT. This codes for CASSELGGAGDTQYF. J is TRBJ2-3 and V is TRBV2, with TRBD1 matching 7 bases. The CDR3 is 15 residues long. Germline V gene lookup returns CDR1 SNHLY and CDR2 FYNNEI. V lost 3 bases to trimming and J lost 5 bases; unmatched junction nucleotides: 8.

The rearrangement uses TRBV19 and TRBJ2-5; maybe TRBD1 (7 bases). Trimming took 2 bases from V and 4 from J, leaving 11 bases between them. The germline V gene has CDR1 LNHDA and CDR2 SQIVND (reference sequence). The CDR3 loop spans 14 amino acids. For the CDR3, the DNA is TGTGCCAGTAGTATATCAGGGGGGTCAGAGACCCAGTACTTC. It codes for CASSISGGSETQYF. Looking up the rest from reference TRBV19 and TRBJ2-5 gives the full variable domain: DGGITQSPKYLFRKEGQNVTLSCEQNLNHDAMYWYRQDPGQGLRLIYYSQIVNDFQKGDIAEGYSVSREKKESFPLTVTSAQKNPTAFYLCASSISGGSETQYFGPGTRLLVL.

This chain connects TRBV27 to TRBJ1-2; D possibly corresponds to TRBD1 (6 bases). The V and J ends lost 5 bases and 5 bases respectively, with 12 bases between them. The germline CDR1 and CDR2 sequences are MNHEY and SMNVEV (reference sequence). The CDR3 covers 13 residues. The CDR3 protein is CASSGDRSYGYTF. The DNA for the CDR3 is TGTGCCAGCAGTGGAGACAGGAGTTATGGCTACACCTTC.

The chain is built from TRBV20-1 and TRBJ2-5; 10 positions agree with TRBD1. Losses at the gene ends were 3 bases for V and 5 bases for J; bases not matched to a gene: 9. The germline V gene has CDR1 DFQATT and CDR2 SNEGSKA (reference sequence). The CDR3 sequence is 15 residues long. CDR3 DNA: TGCAGTGCTAGTGTAGGGACAGGGGAAGGGGAGACCCAGTACTTC. It specifies CSASVGTGEGETQYF.

This chain joins TRBV6-1 and TRBJ1-5; 8 bases match TRBD1. J was trimmed by 4 bases and V by 6 bases; bases with no gene match: 8. Germline V gene data show CDR1 as MNHNS and CDR2 as SASEGT. The CDR3 loop spans 15 amino acids. CDR3 DNA: TGTGCCAGCAGGGACAGGGTATTTGGTAATCAGCCCCAGCATTTT. It is translated as CASRDRVFGNQPQHF.

The CDR3 here is CASAPDRGNQPQHF. The CDR3 DNA is TGTGCCAGCGCCCCGGACAGGGGAAATCAGCCCCAGCATTTT. The V and J genes are TRBV7-2 and TRBJ1-5; 9 nucleotides line up with TRBD1. Trimming removed 8 bases from V and 4 bases from J; junction bases left unmatched: 6. The CDR3 consists of 14 residues. The germline V gene encodes CDR1 SGHTA and CDR2 FQGNSA.

This chain joins TRBV3-1 (or the pseudogene TRBV3-2) and TRBJ1-3, with D possibly being TRBD1 (5 bases). V lost 8 bases and J lost 0, with 14 bases in between. This CDR3 spans 15 amino acids. Germline V lookup: CDR1 LGHDT, CDR2 YNNKEL (reference sequence). The CDR3 DNA reads TGTGCCAGCGGAAAAACTGGGGGCTCTGGAAACACCATATATTTT. Amino acids: CASGKTGGSGNTIYF.

This clone was picked up one time. This chain links TRBV28 with TRBJ1-2; D unresolved. Germline V lookup: CDR1 MDHEN, CDR2 SYDVKM. V lost 8 bases to trimming and J lost 4 bases, with 11 bases between them. The CDR3 length is 12 residues. The CDR3 is CASAVERYGYTF. DNA for the CDR3: TGTGCCAGCGCCGTGGAGCGCTATGGCTACACCTTC.

This clone occurred many times. V and J are TRBV27 and TRBJ2-1; D unresolved. From germline, CDR1 is MNHEY and CDR2 SMNVEV (reference sequence). Trimming left V 5 bases short and J 2 bases short, with 7 bases between. The CDR3 spans 13 residues. CDR3 loop: CASSRLPYNEQFF. The CDR3 DNA reads as TGTGCCAGCAGTCGGTTGCCCTACAATGAGCAGTTCTTC.

A remark on this clone: Different DNA sequences within this sample yield the same CDR3. The chain links TRBV9 to TRBJ1-1, with D uncertain. The germline gives CDR1 SGDLS, CDR2 YYNGEE. The CDR3 consists of 14 residues. The V gene lost 0 bases and the J gene lost 0 bases, with 6 bases spanning the gap. CDR3 in amino acids: CASSVGGMNTEAFF. Written as DNA, the CDR3 is TGTGCCAGCAGCGTAGGGGGAATGAACACTGAAGCTTTCTTT.

The chain uses TRBV7-3 and TRBJ2-5; D perhaps matches TRBD2 (5 bases). Trimming took 5 bases from V and 2 from J, leaving 9 bases between them. Germline loops: CDR1 SGHTA, CDR2 FQGTGA. This CDR3 contains 13 residues. The CDR3 is CASSPRGQETQYF. The DNA of the CDR3 is TGTGCCAGCAGCCCGAGAGGGCAAGAGACCCAGTACTTC.

The chain joins TRBV30 to TRBJ2-7; the D call may be TRBD1 or TRBD2 (6 bases each). The V gene lost 2 bases and the J gene lost 7 bases, with 9 bases spanning the gap. The CDR3 covers 11 residues. From germline, CDR1 is GTSNPN and CDR2 SVGIG (reference sequence). CDR3 sequence reads: CAWSIGGEQYF. The DNA of the CDR3 is TGTGCCTGGAGTATAGGGGGGGAGCAGTACTTC.

V usage is TRBV12-2 and J usage is TRBJ1-2; the table's D gene call, TRBD1, was not cross checked with the DNA. TRBV12-2 is a documented pseudogene. CDR3 length: 16 residues. Here the CDR3 reads CASRLVRRDRSIGYTF. CDR3 nucleotide sequence: TGTGCAAGTCGCTTAGTTCGGCGGGACAGGTCGATCGGCTACACCTTC.

V and J are TRBV28 and TRBJ1-6, with 9 bases matching TRBD1. The CDR3 is 14 amino acids. Germline trimming cut 3 bases from V and 9 bases from J; bases unmatched to any gene: 3. Germline V gene lookup returns CDR1 MDHEN and CDR2 SYDVKM. CDR3 DNA sequence: TGTGCCAGCAGTTTGGGGGACAGGGTTTCACCCCTCCACTTT. This sequence encodes CASSLGDRVSPLHF.

The rearrangement uses TRBV20-1 and TRBJ2-6, with a possible D match to TRBD1 (6 bases). The germline CDR1 and CDR2 sequences are DFQATT and SNEGSKA (reference sequence). The CDR3 length is 14 residues. The ends were cut back, 3 bases at V and 2 bases at J, with 8 bases in the middle. The CDR3 coding sequence is TGCAGTGCTAGTAGGGGGACTGGGGCCAACGTCCTGACTTTC. Residues: CSASRGTGANVLTF.

The chain uses TRBV2 and TRBJ2-1, with TRBD2 identical over 11 bases. CDR3 length: 14 amino acids. With V trimmed by 6 bases and J by 10 bases, 8 bases remained unmatched. From germline, CDR1 is SNHLY and CDR2 FYNNEI. The CDR3 nucleotides are TGTGCCAGCAGGCAACTAGCGGGAGTAGGGGAGCAGTTCTTC. Translation gives CASRQLAGVGEQFF.

The chain has TRBV9 and TRBJ2-3; D uncertain. The length of the CDR3 is 14 residues. With 6 bases removed from V and 5 bases from J, the gap between germline ends came to 16 bases. The germline V gene has CDR1 SGDLS and CDR2 YYNGEE. CDR3 in amino acids: CASTVGPNVDTQYF. The CDR3 DNA sequence: TGTGCCAGCACCGTTGGGCCCAATGTAGATACGCAGTATTTT.

V usage is TRBV28 and J usage is TRBJ1-2; 9 nucleotides align to TRBD1. In germline, CDR1 is MDHEN, CDR2 SYDVKM. The J segment lost 4 bases and the V segment lost 8 bases, leaving 11 bases of the junction unmatched. This CDR3 has 15 residues. The CDR3 spells CASETGGGGLYGYTF. In nucleotides, the CDR3 is TGTGCCAGCGAAACAGGGGGCGGGGGCCTCTATGGCTACACCTTC.

The chain links TRBV3-1 (or the pseudogene TRBV3-2) to TRBJ2-1; the D call may be TRBD1 or TRBD2 (5 bases each). This CDR3 has 14 amino acids. Trimming shortened V by 4 bases and J by 2 bases, and 9 bases separated the two germline ends. Germline assignment: CDR1 LGHDT and CDR2 YNNKEL (reference sequence). The CDR3 DNA follows: TGTGCCAGCAGCCGAAGGGGAGCCTACAATGAGCAGTTCTTC. Its translation is CASSRRGAYNEQFF.

This chain uses TRBV7-9 with TRBJ1-6, with no clear D. Trimming took 5 bases from V and 8 from J, leaving 16 bases between them. Germline V gene data show CDR1 as SEHNR and CDR2 as FQNEAQ (reference sequence). The CDR3 covers 15 residues. CDR3 in DNA: TGTGCCAGCAGCCTACTTGGGCCTTTGGATTCACCCCTCCACTTT. Protein: CASSLLGPLDSPLHF.

The chain is built from TRBV6-5 and TRBJ1-2; D is unclear. V lost 0 bases, J lost 7 bases, and 12 bases lay in between. The CDR3 has 14 residues. Germline loops: CDR1 MNHEY, CDR2 SVGAGI. Here the CDR3 reads CASSYSRPDGGYTF. The DNA for the CDR3 is TGTGCCAGCAGTTACTCCCGGCCAGACGGTGGCTACACCTTC.

The genes are TRBV18 and TRBJ1-2; D is undetermined. This CDR3 is 14 amino acids long. V dropped 4 bases and J dropped 6 bases, with 15 bases sitting between them. Germline lookup yields CDR1 KGHSH and CDR2 LQKENI. CDR3 protein: CASSQASRDNGYTF. Here the CDR3 DNA reads TGTGCCAGCTCACAAGCTTCTAGGGATAATGGCTACACCTTC.

V gene TRBV7-6 combines with J gene TRBJ2-3; D is perhaps TRBD1 (6 bases). Per the germline V gene, CDR1 is SGHVS and CDR2 is FNYEAQ. The V end was cut by 4 bases, the J end by 3 bases, with 23 bases between. The CDR3 contains 18 residues. Here the CDR3 reads CASSSPPRTQGITDTQYF. CDR3 in DNA: TGTGCCAGCAGCTCCCCCCCCCGGACGCAGGGGATTACAGATACGCAGTATTTT. The full variable domain, rest sourced from reference TRBV7-6 and TRBJ2-3, is GAGVSQSPRYKVTKRGQDVALRCDPISGHVSLYWYRQALGQGPEFLTYFNYEAQQDKSGLPNDRFSAERPEGSISTLTIQRTEQRDSAMYRCASSSPPRTQGITDTQYFGPGTRLTVL.